The 6 T cell receptor beta chains given below trace back to one sample, sequenced in a study of blood T cell repertoires in COVID-19. Produced via immunoSEQ multiplex PCR; TCRdb's table is partial and in-frame only. There are about 380,000 clones in the sample; 90% occur only once, and around 6.3% lies in the top ten. Specimen: peripheral blood. These receptors all come from a man between 18 and 29 years old with active or convalescent COVID-19.

This CDR3 reads CASSPTRQHTGELFF. The DNA for the CDR3 is TGTGCCAGCAGCCCGACGAGGCAGCACACCGGGGAGCTGTTTTTT. The gene calls are TRBV6-5 and TRBJ2-2, with unresolved D. V was shortened by 6 bases and J by 3 bases, with 14 bases between the two germline ends. The V gene's germline CDR1 is MNHEY and CDR2 SVGAGI. The CDR3 length is 15 residues.

CDR3: CASSTSTSGRRETQYF. As DNA, the CDR3 is TGTGCCAGCAGCACCTCGACTAGCGGGAGGAGGGAGACCCAGTACTTC. The chain uses TRBV9 and TRBJ2-5; 13 bases map to TRBD2. Losses at the gene ends were 4 bases for V and 5 bases for J; bases not matched to a gene: 8. The germline V gene has CDR1 SGDLS and CDR2 YYNGEE. This CDR3 spans 16 amino acids.

The gene calls are TRBV7-2 and TRBJ1-5; tentatively, D is TRBD1 (5 bases). The CDR3 has 14 residues. Trimming removed 2 bases from V and 0 bases from J, with 5 bases in between. Looked up from germline, CDR1 is SGHTA and CDR2 is FQGNSA. CDR3 in DNA: TGTGCCAGCAGCTTACAGGGTAGCAATCAGCCCCAGCATTTT. Its translation: CASSLQGSNQPQHF.

V and J are TRBV10-3 and TRBJ2-1; 8 bases line up with TRBD2. The CDR3 contains 17 residues. V shed 4 bases, J shed 4 bases, and the junction held 12 bases outside the gene matches. CDR1 and CDR2 (germline): ENHRY, SYGVKD. The CDR3 region has the DNA TGTGCCATCAGTGGCCCGGGGGGGGAGATAGGTTACAATGAGCAGTTCTTC. Its translation: CAISGPGGEIGYNEQFF.

This chain connects TRBV28 to TRBJ2-7, with D unresolved. The CDR3 has 14 amino acids. With 6 bases removed from V and 3 bases from J, the gap between germline ends came to 15 bases. Looked up from germline, CDR1 is MDHEN and CDR2 is SYDVKM. The CDR3 DNA reads TGTGCCAGCAGCCCCCCGGAGAGGTTCTACGAGCAGTACTTC. It encodes CASSPPERFYEQYF.

V usage is TRBV7-2 and J usage is TRBJ1-1; possible D gene TRBD1, 6 bases. V lost 8 bases and J 5 bases, leaving 9 bases between the germline ends. The germline V gene has CDR1 SGHTA and CDR2 FQGNSA. The CDR3 length is 11 residues. In DNA form, the CDR3 reads TGTGCCAGCGGGAGGGGGACTGAAGCTTTCTTT. Translating it yields CASGRGTEAFF.